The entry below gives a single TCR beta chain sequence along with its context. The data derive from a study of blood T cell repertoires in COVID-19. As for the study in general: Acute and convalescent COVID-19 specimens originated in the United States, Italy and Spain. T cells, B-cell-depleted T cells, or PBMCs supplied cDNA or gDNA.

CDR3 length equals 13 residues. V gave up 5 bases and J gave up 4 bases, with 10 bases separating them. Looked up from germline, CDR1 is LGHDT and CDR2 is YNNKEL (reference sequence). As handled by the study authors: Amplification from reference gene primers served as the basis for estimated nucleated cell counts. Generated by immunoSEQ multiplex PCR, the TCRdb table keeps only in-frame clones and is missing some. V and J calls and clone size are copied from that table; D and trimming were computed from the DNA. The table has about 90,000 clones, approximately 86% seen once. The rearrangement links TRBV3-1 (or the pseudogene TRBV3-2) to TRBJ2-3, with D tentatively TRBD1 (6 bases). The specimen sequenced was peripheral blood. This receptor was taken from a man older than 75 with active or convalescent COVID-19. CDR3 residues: CASSAAGADTQYF. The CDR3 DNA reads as TGTGCCAGCAGCGCGGCAGGGGCAGATACGCAGTATTTT.